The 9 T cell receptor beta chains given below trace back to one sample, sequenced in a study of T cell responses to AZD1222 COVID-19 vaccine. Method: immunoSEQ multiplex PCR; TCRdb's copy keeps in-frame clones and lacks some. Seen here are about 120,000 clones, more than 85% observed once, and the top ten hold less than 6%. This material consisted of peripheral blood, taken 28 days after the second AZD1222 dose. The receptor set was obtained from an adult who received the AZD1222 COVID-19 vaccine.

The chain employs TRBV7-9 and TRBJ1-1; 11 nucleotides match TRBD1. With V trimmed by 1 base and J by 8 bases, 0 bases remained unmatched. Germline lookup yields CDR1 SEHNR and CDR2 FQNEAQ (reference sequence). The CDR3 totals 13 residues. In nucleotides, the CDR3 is TGTGCCAGCAGCTTAGGGACAGGGGGCGAAGCTTTCTTT. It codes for CASSLGTGGEAFF.

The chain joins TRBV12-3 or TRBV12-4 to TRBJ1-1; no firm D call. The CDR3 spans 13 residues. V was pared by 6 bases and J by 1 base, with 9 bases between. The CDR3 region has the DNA TGTGCCAGCAGAAACACAAAGAACACTGAAGCTTTCTTT. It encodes CASRNTKNTEAFF.

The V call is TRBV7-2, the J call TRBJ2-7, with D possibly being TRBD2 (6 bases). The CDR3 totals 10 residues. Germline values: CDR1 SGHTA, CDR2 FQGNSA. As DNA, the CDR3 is TGTGCTTCGGGAGAGTACGAGCAGTACTTC. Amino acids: CASGEYEQYF.

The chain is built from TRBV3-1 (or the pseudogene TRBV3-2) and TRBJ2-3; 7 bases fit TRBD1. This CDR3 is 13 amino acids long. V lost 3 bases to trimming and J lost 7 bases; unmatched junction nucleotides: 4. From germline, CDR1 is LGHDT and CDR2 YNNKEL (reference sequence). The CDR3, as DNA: TGTGCCAGCAGCCACGAGACAGGGCATACGCAGTATTTT. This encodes CASSHETGHTQYF.

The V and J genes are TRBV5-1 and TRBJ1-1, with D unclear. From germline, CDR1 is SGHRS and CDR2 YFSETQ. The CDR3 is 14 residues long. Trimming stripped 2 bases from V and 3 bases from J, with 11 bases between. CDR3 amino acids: CASSFEGGDTEAFF. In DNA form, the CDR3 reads TGCGCCAGCAGCTTTGAGGGAGGAGACACTGAAGCTTTCTTT.

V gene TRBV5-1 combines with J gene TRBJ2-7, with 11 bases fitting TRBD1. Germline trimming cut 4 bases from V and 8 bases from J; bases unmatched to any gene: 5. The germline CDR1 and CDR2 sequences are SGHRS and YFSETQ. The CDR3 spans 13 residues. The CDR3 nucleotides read TGCGCCAGCAGCAAGGGACAGGGGGAGAAGCAGTACTTC. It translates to CASSKGQGEKQYF.

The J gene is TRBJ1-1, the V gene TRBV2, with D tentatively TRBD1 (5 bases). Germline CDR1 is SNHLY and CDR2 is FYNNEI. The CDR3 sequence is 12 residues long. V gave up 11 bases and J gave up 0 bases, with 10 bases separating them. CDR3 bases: TGTGCCTGTGACAGATTGAACACTGAAGCTTTCTTT. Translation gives CACDRLNTEAFF.

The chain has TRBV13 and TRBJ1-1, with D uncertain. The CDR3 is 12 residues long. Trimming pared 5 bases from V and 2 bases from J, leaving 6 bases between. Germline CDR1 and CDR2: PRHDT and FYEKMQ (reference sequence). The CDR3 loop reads CASSRRNTEAFF. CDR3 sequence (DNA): TGTGCCAGCAGCCGCCGTAACACTGAAGCTTTCTTT.

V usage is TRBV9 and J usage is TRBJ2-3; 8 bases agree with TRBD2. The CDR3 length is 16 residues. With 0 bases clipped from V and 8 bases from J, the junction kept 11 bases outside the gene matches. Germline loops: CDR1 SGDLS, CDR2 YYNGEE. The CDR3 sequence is CASSVAGGGLDPTQYF. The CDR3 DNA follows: TGTGCCAGCAGCGTAGCTGGAGGGGGACTAGATCCTACGCAGTATTTT.